The 22 T cell receptor beta chains below all came from one sample that was sequenced in a study of T cell responses to AZD1222 COVID-19 vaccine. Assay used: immunoSEQ multiplex PCR; TCRdb lists only in-frame clones, some missing. The table shows about 120,000 clones, with 92% occurring only once. Sequenced here: peripheral blood, sampled 28 days after the second AZD1222 dose. Receptors originate from an adult who received the AZD1222 COVID-19 vaccine.

The V and J genes are TRBV15 and TRBJ2-7, with TRBD1 matching 7 bases. Germline CDR1 and CDR2: LNHNV and YYDKDF (reference sequence). The CDR3 totals 16 residues. V trimming: 0 bases; J trimming: 4 bases; junction bases outside the gene matches: 9. The CDR3 protein is CATSRDRTGSMYEQYF. The DNA for the CDR3 is TGTGCCACCAGCAGAGATCGGACAGGTTCTATGTACGAGCAGTACTTC.

This chain joins TRBV6-1 and TRBJ1-5; D uncertain. Trimming cost V 4 bases and J 3 bases, with 25 bases left between them. This CDR3 region has 19 residues. The germline gives CDR1 MNHNS, CDR2 SASEGT. The CDR3 sequence is CASSVIRITRRGYNQPQHF. CDR3 bases: TGTGCCAGCAGTGTCATCCGTATTACGCGGAGAGGGTACAATCAGCCCCAGCATTTT.

The chain has TRBV3-1 (or the pseudogene TRBV3-2) and TRBJ2-7; perhaps TRBD2 as D (6 bases). Trimming stripped 6 bases from V and 0 bases from J, with 15 bases between. The CDR3 covers 15 residues. Per germline, CDR1 LGHDT and CDR2 YNNKEL (reference sequence). CDR3 loop: CASSYARDSSYEQYF. The DNA for the CDR3 is TGTGCCAGCAGTTACGCTCGGGACTCCTCCTACGAGCAGTACTTC.

The rearrangement links TRBV3-1 (or the pseudogene TRBV3-2) to TRBJ1-1; maybe TRBD1 (6 bases). CDR3 length: 16 amino acids. The germline gives CDR1 LGHDT, CDR2 YNNKEL (reference sequence). With 4 bases removed from V and 5 bases from J, the gap between germline ends came to 20 bases. The CDR3 DNA reads as TGTGCCAGCAGCCCAGAGTACAGGGTCGTTGTAACTGAAGCTTTCTTT. This codes for CASSPEYRVVVTEAFF.

The chain recombines TRBV2 with TRBJ2-1, with 8 bases fitting TRBD2. The CDR3 consists of 15 residues. V was pared by 2 bases and J by 10 bases, with 10 bases of the junction left unmatched. Looked up from germline, CDR1 is SNHLY and CDR2 is FYNNEI. CDR3 coding DNA: TGTGCCAGCAGTGAAACCCCCGGGGGGGCGCGAGAGCAGTTCTTC. Translated, it gives CASSETPGGAREQFF.

V usage is TRBV7-2 and J usage is TRBJ1-5; D remains unclear. CDR1 is SGHTA and CDR2 is FQGNSA in the germline V gene. The V end lost 5 bases, the J end lost 0 bases, and 14 bases lay between the germline ends. The CDR3 length is 16 residues. This CDR3 reads CASSAGLEYSNQPQHF. The CDR3 nucleotides read TGTGCCAGCAGCGCTGGGCTGGAATATAGCAATCAGCCCCAGCATTTT.

The V and J genes are TRBV9 and TRBJ1-1; D is perhaps TRBD1 (6 bases). This CDR3 region has 14 residues. The V end lost 0 bases, the J end lost 6 bases, and 12 bases lay between the germline ends. CDR1 and CDR2 (germline): SGDLS, YYNGEE. This chain's CDR3 is CASSVDQGIPEAFF. As DNA, the CDR3 is TGTGCCAGCAGCGTAGATCAGGGGATCCCTGAAGCTTTCTTT.

The CDR3 DNA sequence: TGCGCCAGCAGCCAGGGTTTAGCGGGAGGTACCCAGTACTTC. As protein: CASSQGLAGGTQYF. J is TRBJ2-5 and V is TRBV5-1, with TRBD2 identical over 10 bases. Trimming cost V 4 bases and J 8 bases; bases outside gene matches: 8. Germline V gene lookup returns CDR1 SGHRS and CDR2 YFSETQ. The CDR3 is 14 amino acids.

CDR3 DNA sequence: TGTGCCAGCTCGGGACGGGGCCATGGCTACACCTTC. Translated, it gives CASSGRGHGYTF. This rearrangement joins TRBV25-1 to TRBJ1-2, with a weak D call TRBD1 (5 bases). The V end lost 8 bases, the J end lost 6 bases, and 13 bases lay between the germline ends. The CDR3 has 12 residues. Germline V CDR1 and CDR2: MGHDK, SYGVNS.

This chain links TRBV5-1 with TRBJ1-1; perhaps TRBD1 as D (6 bases). The CDR3 loop spans 13 amino acids. Germline values: CDR1 SGHRS, CDR2 YFSETQ. V gave up 5 bases and J gave up 1 base, with 9 bases separating them. In DNA form, the CDR3 reads TGCGCCAGCAGGACAGGAGAGAACACTGAAGCTTTCTTT. Its protein is CASRTGENTEAFF. Full variable domain (outside the CDR3, taken from reference TRBV5-1 and TRBJ1-1): KAGVTQTPRYLIKTRGQQVTLSCSPISGHRSVSWYQQTPGQGLQFLFEYFSETQRNKGNFPGRFSGRQFSNSRSEMNVSTLELGDSALYLCASRTGENTEAFFGQGTRLTVV.

The chain couples TRBV11-3 to TRBJ2-1; D may match TRBD1 or TRBD2 (5 bases each). The length of the CDR3 is 14 residues. Germline CDR1 reads SGHNT; CDR2 reads YENEEA. V lost 5 bases, J lost 8 bases, and 16 bases lay in between. DNA for the CDR3: TGTGCCAGCAGCCCGCCCCAGAGGGACGATGAGCAGTTCTTC. It encodes CASSPPQRDDEQFF.

About this clone itself: Other DNA sequences from this sample encode an identical CDR3 as well. This rearrangement joins TRBV19 to TRBJ1-1; no clear D. The V end lost 3 bases, the J end lost 0 bases, and 5 bases lay between the germline ends. CDR3 length: 13 amino acids. Germline-derived CDR1 and CDR2 are LNHDA and SQIVND (reference sequence). DNA of the CDR3: TGTGCCAGTAGTATCTCATTGAACACTGAAGCTTTCTTT. Its protein product is CASSISLNTEAFF.

In DNA form, the CDR3 reads TGCGCCAGCAGCCAAGATATCGAGGGGACTAGCAATCAGCCCCAGCATTTT. This gives the protein CASSQDIEGTSNQPQHF. This sequence joins TRBV4-1 and TRBJ1-5; tentative D call: TRBD1 (5 bases). The CDR3 length is 17 residues. V gave up 0 bases and J gave up 0 bases, with 12 bases separating them. Germline values: CDR1 MGHRA, CDR2 YSYEKL.

J is TRBJ2-1 and V is TRBV20-1; weak D call: TRBD1 (6 bases). The ends were cut back, 7 bases at V and 7 bases at J, with 11 bases in the middle. Looked up from germline, CDR1 is DFQATT and CDR2 is SNEGSKA (reference sequence). CDR3 length: 11 amino acids. The CDR3 sequence: CSDDRYNEQFF. The CDR3 nucleotides read TGCAGTGACGACAGGTATAATGAGCAGTTCTTC.

V is TRBV5-8 and J is TRBJ1-6, with TRBD1 matching 8 bases. CDR1 and CDR2 from the germline V gene are SGHTS and YDEGEE. The CDR3 sequence is 14 residues long. The V gene end was trimmed by 2 bases and the J gene end by 9 bases; junction bases not matched to a gene: 4. The CDR3, as DNA: TGTGCCAGCAGCTTCGGACAGGGAAGTTCACCCCTCCACTTT. Translation: CASSFGQGSSPLHF.

The chain is built from TRBV12-3 or TRBV12-4 and TRBJ1-2, with D perhaps matching TRBD1 (5 bases). This CDR3 spans 13 amino acids. V lost 1 base and J lost 4, with 7 bases in between. CDR3 sequence: CASSLERGYGYTF. CDR3 sequence (DNA): TGTGCCAGCAGTTTAGAAAGGGGCTATGGCTACACCTTC.

The chain combines TRBV2 with TRBJ1-3; 10 bases align to TRBD1. Germline CDR1 SNHLY, CDR2 FYNNEI. Trimming took 4 bases from V and 6 from J; bases not matched to a gene: 9. The CDR3 has 16 amino acids. The CDR3 DNA is TGTGCCAGCAGTGTTTGGGGACAGGGGAACGAAAACACCATATATTTT. Its protein product is CASSVWGQGNENTIYF.

The chain combines TRBV19 with TRBJ1-2; a weak D match, TRBD1 (5 bases). Between the trimmed V and J ends, which lost 0 bases and 4 bases, there was a span of 6 bases. This CDR3 spans 13 amino acids. CDR1 and CDR2 (germline): LNHDA, SQIVND (reference sequence). As DNA, the CDR3 is TGTGCCAGTAGTATAGACGACAGCTATGGCTACACCTTC. Translation: CASSIDDSYGYTF.

This clone has just a few counts. The genes are TRBV12-3 or TRBV12-4 and TRBJ1-2; TRBD1 matches at 8 bases. The trim removed 5 bases at V and 6 bases at J, leaving 5 bases unmatched. This CDR3 has 13 residues. CDR3 residues: CASSQGARDGYTF. CDR3 bases: TGTGCCAGCAGTCAGGGGGCCAGGGATGGCTACACCTTC.

The chain combines TRBV27 with TRBJ2-2; TRBD2 matches 11 bases. V was pared by 3 bases and J by 6 bases, with 3 bases of the junction left unmatched. The germline V gene has CDR1 MNHEY and CDR2 SMNVEV (reference sequence). This CDR3 contains 15 residues. CDR3 in amino acids: CASSFETSGAGELFF. Written as DNA, the CDR3 is TGTGCCAGCAGTTTTGAGACTAGCGGGGCCGGGGAGCTGTTTTTT.

V gene TRBV28 combines with J gene TRBJ2-5; 8 bases are a match to TRBD2. This CDR3 is 16 amino acids long. The ends lost 3 bases at V and 2 bases at J; junction bases unmatched: 8. Per germline, CDR1 MDHEN and CDR2 SYDVKM. CDR3 amino acids: CASSFDSRGGQETQYF. CDR3 DNA sequence: TGTGCCAGCAGTTTTGATTCCCGCGGGGGGCAAGAGACCCAGTACTTC.

V is TRBV19 and J is TRBJ1-1, with 8 bases fitting TRBD1. The germline CDR1 and CDR2 sequences are LNHDA and SQIVND (reference sequence). With V trimmed by 3 bases and J by 4 bases, 10 bases remained unmatched. The CDR3 is 16 amino acids. The CDR3 DNA reads TGTGCCAGTAGTATCGAGGCAGGGGGCTTGGGCACTGAAGCTTTCTTT. This codes for CASSIEAGGLGTEAFF.